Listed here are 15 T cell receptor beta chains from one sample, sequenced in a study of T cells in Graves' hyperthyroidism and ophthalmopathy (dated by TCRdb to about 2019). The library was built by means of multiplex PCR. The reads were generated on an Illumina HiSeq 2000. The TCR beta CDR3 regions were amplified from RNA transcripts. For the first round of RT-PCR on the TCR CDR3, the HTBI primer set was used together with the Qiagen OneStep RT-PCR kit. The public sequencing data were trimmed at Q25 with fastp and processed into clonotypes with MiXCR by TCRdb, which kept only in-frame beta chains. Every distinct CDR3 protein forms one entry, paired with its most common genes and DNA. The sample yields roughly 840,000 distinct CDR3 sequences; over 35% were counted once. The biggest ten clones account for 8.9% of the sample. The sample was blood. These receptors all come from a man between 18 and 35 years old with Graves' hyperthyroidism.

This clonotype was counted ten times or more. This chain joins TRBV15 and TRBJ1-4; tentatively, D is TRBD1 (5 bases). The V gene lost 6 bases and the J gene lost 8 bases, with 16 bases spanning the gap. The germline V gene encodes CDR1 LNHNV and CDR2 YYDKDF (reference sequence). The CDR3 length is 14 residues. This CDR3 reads CATSPIGGEEKLFF. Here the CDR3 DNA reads TGTGCCACCAGTCCGATAGGAGGGGAAGAAAAACTGTTTTTT.

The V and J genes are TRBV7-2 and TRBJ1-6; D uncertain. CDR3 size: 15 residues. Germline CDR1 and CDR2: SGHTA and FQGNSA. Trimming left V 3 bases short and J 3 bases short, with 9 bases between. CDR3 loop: CASSLNQHYNSPLHF. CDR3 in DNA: TGTGCCAGCAGCTTGAATCAGCACTATAATTCACCCCTCCACTTT.

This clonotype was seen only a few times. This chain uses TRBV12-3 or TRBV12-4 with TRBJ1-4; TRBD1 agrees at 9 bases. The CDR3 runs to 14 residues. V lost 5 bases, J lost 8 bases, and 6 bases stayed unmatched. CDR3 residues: CASSAGTGTEKLFF. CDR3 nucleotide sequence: TGTGCCAGCAGTGCCGGGACAGGGACCGAAAAACTGTTTTTT.

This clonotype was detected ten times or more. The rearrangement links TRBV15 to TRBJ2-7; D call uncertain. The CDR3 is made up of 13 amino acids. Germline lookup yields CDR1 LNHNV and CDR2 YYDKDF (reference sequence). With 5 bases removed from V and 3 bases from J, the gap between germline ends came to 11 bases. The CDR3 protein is CATSGRAYYEQYF. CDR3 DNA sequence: TGTGCCACCAGCGGACGAGCCTACTACGAGCAGTACTTC.

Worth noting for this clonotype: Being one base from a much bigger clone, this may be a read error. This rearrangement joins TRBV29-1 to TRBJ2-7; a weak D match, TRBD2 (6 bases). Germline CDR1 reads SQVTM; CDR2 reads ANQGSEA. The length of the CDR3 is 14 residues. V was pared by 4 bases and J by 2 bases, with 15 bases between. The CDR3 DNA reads TGCAGCGTTGCGGCGGGGCCGTACGCCTACGAGCAGTACTTC. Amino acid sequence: CSVAAGPYAYEQYF.

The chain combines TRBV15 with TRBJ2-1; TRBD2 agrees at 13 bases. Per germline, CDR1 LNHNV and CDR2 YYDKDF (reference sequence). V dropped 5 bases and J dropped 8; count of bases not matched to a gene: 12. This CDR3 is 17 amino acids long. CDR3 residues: CATSVGTSGTIGDEQFF. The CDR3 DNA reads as TGTGCCACCAGCGTCGGGACTAGCGGGACAATTGGGGATGAGCAGTTCTTC.

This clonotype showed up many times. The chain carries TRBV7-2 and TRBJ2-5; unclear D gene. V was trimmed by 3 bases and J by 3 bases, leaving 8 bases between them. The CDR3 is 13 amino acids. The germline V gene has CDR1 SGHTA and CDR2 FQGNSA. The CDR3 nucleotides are TGTGCCAGCAGCTTTAGTCGGGAAGAGACCCAGTACTTC. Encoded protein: CASSFSREETQYF.

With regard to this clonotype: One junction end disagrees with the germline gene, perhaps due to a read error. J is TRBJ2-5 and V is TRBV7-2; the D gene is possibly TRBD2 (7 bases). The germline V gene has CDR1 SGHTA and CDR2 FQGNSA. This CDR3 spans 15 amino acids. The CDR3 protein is CASGGGRGLQETQYF. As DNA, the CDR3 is TGCGCCAGCGGAGGGGGTCGGGGACTACAAGAGACCCAGTACTTC.

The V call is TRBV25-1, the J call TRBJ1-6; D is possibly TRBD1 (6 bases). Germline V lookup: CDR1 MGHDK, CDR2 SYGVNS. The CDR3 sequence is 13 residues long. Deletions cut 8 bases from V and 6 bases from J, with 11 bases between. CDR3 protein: CASHGQINSPLHF. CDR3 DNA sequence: TGTGCCAGCCACGGACAGATTAATTCACCCCTCCACTTT.

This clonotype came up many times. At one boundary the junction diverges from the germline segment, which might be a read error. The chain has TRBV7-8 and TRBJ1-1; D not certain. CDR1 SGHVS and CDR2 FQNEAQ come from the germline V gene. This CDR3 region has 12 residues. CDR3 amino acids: CASSLVGQALIF. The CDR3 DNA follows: TGTGCCAGCAGCTTAGTGGGCCAAGCATTAATCTTT.

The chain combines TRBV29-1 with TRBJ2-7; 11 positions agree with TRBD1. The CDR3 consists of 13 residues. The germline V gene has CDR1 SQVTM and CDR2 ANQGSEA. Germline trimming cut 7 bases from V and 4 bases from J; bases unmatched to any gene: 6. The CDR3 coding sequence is TGCAGCGCTGGGACAGGGGGAGCGTACGAGCAGTACTTC. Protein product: CSAGTGGAYEQYF.

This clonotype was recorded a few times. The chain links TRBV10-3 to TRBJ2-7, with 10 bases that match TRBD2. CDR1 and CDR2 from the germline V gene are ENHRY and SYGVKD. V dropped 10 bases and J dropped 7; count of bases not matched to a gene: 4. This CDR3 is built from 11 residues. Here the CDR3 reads CASLAGAEQYF. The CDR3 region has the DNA TGTGCCAGCCTAGCGGGGGCAGAGCAGTACTTC.

For the CDR3, the DNA is TGCAGTGCGGCACTAGCGGGAGGCCGGGAGACCCAGTACTTC. Its translation is CSAALAGGRETQYF. V gene TRBV20-1 combines with J gene TRBJ2-5; 12 bases match TRBD2. This CDR3 is built from 14 residues. CDR1 is DFQATT and CDR2 is SNEGSKA in the germline V gene (reference sequence). V was clipped by 6 bases and J by 5 bases; unmatched bases: 7.

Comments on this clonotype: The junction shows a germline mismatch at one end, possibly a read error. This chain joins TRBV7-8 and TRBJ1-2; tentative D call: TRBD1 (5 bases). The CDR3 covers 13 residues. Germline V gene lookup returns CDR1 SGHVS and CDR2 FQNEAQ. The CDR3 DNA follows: TGCGCCAGCAGTGAGCGAGGGACCGGGGGCTACACCTTC. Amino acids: CASSERGTGGYTF.

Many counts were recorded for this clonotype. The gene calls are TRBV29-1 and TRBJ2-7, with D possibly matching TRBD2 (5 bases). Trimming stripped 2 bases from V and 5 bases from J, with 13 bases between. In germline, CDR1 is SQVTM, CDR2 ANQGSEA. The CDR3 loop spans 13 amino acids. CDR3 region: CSVERRSRDEQYF. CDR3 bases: TGCAGCGTTGAAAGGAGGAGTCGGGACGAGCAGTACTTC.